The present T cell receptor beta chain was sequenced within a study of graft-versus-host responses after intestinal transplantation. Study-level background: Uniformly, recipients were administered anti-thymocyte globulin induction with subsequent tacrolimus and steroids for about 3 years. Regarding the study as a whole: Marrow from the recipient contained GvH clones, some of which had appeared first in ileum or blood. Patients with graft-donor T cell macrochimerism had high graft-versus-host to host-versus-graft clonal ratios in allografts. Early after transplant, HvG declines were associated with peak levels of circulating GvH clones.

The CDR3 sequence is 16 residues long. The germline CDR1 and CDR2 sequences are SGDLS and YYNGEE. The V segment lost 3 bases and the J segment 4 bases; nucleotides outside the gene matches: 7. Some clones are missing from TCRdb's copy, which holds only in-frame ones; the method was immunoSEQ multiplex PCR. The table includes over 70,000 clones, about four fifths detected once. Concerning this clone itself: Its antigen is still unknown.

Sequencing was performed on unstimulated CD8+ T cells sorted from spleen or lymph node cells, taken before intestinal transplant. This receptor was identified in a human donor who received an intestinal transplant. This chain joins TRBV9 and TRBJ2-1; 10 bases align to TRBD1. The chain's CDR3 is CASSATSGQGYNEQFF. The DNA for the CDR3 is TGTGCCAGCAGCGCCACTTCGGGACAGGGGTACAATGAGCAGTTCTTC.